This TCR beta chain is drawn from a study of blood T cell repertoires in COVID-19. Study information: Both acute and convalescent COVID-19 samples were obtained from the United States, Italy and Spain. T cells, B-cell-depleted T cells, or PBMCs supplied cDNA or gDNA.

Original data processing: Amplifying reference gene primers gave estimates of nucleated cell counts. Using immunoSEQ multiplex PCR, the repertoire was profiled, and TCRdb retains in-frame clones only, with some absent. Clone size and V and J calls were adopted from that table, with D and trimming inferred from the DNA. The data hold 40,000 or so clones, with 65% to 90% observed a single time. The sequenced sample consisted of peripheral blood. The receptor comes from a man aged 35 to 55 with active COVID-19.

CDR3 nucleotide sequence: TGTGCCAGCAGCTTGAGGTCGGAGGGGGATACGCAGTATTTT. Protein sequence: CASSLRSEGDTQYF. The chain joins TRBV5-5 to TRBJ2-3, with D perhaps matching TRBD2 (6 bases). The CDR3 sequence is 14 residues long. V lost 1 base to trimming and J lost 6 bases, with 12 bases between them. The germline V gene encodes CDR1 SGHKS and CDR2 YYEKEE (reference sequence).